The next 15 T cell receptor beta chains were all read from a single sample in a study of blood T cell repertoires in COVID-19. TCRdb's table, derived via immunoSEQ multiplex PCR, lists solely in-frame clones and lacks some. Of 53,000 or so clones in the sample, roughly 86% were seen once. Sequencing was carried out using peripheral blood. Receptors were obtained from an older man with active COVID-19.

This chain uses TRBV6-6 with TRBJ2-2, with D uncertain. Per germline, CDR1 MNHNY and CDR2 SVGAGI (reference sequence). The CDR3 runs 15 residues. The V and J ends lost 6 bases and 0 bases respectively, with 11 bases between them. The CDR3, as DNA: TGTGCCAGCAGAGTGGCGGCCGCGAACACCGGGGAGCTGTTTTTT. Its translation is CASRVAAANTGELFF.

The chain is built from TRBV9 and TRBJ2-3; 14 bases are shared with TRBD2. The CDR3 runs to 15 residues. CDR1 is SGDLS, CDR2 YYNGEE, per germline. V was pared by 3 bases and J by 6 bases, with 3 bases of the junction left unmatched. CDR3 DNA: TGTGCCAGCAGCGGCCGACTAGCGGGGGGGGATACGCAGTATTTT. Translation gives CASSGRLAGGDTQYF.

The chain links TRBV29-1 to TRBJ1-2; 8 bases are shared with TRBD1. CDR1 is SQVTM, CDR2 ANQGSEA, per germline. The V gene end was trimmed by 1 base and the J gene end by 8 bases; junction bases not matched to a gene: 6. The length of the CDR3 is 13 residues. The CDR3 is CSVEGQGAGGYTF. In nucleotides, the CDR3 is TGCAGCGTTGAAGGGCAGGGGGCGGGAGGCTACACCTTC.

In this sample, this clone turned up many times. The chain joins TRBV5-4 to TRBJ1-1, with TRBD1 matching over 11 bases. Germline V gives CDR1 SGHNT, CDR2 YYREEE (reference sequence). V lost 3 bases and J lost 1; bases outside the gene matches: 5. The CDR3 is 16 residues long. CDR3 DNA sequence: TGTGCCAGCAGCTCCCGGACAGGGGGCGGGAACACTGAAGCTTTCTTT. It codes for CASSSRTGGGNTEAFF.

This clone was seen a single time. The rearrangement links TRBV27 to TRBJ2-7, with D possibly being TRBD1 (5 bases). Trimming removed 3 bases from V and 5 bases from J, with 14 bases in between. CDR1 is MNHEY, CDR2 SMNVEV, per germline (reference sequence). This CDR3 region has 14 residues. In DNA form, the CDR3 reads TGTGCCAGCAGTTTTGGTAGGGGTTACAACGAGCAGTACTTC. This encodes CASSFGRGYNEQYF.

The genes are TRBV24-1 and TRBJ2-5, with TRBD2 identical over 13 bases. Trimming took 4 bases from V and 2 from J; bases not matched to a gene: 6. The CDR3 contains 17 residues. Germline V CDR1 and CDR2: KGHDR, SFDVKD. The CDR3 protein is CATSDSGLAGAQETQYF. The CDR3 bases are TGTGCCACCAGTGACAGCGGACTAGCGGGGGCTCAAGAGACCCAGTACTTC.

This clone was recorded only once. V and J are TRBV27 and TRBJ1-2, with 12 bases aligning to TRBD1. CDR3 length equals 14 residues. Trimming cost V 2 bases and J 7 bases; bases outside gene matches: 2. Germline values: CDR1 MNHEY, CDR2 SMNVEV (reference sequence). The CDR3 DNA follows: TGTGCCAGCAGTTTAGGGACAGGGGGCTCTGGCTACACCTTC. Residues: CASSLGTGGSGYTF.

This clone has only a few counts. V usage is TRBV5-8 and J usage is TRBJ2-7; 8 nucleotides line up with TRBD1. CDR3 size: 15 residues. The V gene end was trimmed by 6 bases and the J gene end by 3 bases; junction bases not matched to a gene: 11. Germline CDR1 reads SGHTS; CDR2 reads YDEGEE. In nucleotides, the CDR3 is TGTGCCAGCACTCGACCGACAGGGGCTTTCTACGAGCAGTACTTC. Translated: CASTRPTGAFYEQYF.

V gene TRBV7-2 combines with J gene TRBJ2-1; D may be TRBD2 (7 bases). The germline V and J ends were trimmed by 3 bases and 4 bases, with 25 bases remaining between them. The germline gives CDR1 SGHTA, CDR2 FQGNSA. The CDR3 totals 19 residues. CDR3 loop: CASSFRAGAGPKIYNEQFF. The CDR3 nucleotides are TGTGCCAGCAGCTTCCGTGCGGGGGCGGGCCCCAAGATATACAATGAGCAGTTCTTC.

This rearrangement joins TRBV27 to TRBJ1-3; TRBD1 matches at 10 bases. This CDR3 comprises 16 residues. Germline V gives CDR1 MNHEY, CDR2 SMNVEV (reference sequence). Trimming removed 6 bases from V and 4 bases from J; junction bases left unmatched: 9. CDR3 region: CASSSRTGGLGNTIYF. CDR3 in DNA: TGTGCCAGCAGCTCTCGGACAGGGGGTCTAGGAAACACCATATATTTT.

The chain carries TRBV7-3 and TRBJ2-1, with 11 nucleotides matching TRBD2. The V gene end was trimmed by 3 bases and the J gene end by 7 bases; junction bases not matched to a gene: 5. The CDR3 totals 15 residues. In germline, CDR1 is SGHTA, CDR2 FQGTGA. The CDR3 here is CASSFRTSGRNEQFF. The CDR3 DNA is TGTGCCAGCAGCTTTAGGACTAGCGGGCGTAATGAGCAGTTCTTC.

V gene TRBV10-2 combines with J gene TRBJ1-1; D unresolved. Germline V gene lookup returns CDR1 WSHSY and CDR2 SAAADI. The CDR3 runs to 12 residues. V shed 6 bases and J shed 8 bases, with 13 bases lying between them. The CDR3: CASSGSGPEAFF. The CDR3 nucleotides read TGCGCCAGCAGCGGCTCAGGCCCGGAAGCTTTCTTT.

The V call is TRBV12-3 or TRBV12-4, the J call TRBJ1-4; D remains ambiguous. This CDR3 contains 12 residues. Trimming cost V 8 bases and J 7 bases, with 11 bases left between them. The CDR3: CASQLSSEKLFF. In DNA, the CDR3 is TGTGCCAGCCAATTATCGAGTGAAAAACTGTTTTTT.

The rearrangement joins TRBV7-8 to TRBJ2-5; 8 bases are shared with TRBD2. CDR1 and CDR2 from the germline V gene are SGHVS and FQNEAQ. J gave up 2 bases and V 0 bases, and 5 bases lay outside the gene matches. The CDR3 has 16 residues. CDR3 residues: CASSLARSGGQETQYF. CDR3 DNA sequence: TGTGCCAGCAGCTTAGCGAGGTCGGGGGGGCAAGAGACCCAGTACTTC.

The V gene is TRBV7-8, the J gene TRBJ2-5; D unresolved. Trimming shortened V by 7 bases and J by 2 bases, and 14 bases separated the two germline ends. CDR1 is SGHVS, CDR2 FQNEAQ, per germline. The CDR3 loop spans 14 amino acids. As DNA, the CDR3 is TGTGCCAGCACCGGTAATACAGCACAAGAGACCCAGTACTTC. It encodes CASTGNTAQETQYF. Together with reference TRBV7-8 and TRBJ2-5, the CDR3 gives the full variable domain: GAGVSQSPRYKVAKRGQDVALRCDPISGHVSLFWYQQALGQGPEFLTYFQNEAQLDKSGLPSDRFFAERPEGSVSTLKIQRTQQEDSAVYLCASTGNTAQETQYFGPGTRLLVL.